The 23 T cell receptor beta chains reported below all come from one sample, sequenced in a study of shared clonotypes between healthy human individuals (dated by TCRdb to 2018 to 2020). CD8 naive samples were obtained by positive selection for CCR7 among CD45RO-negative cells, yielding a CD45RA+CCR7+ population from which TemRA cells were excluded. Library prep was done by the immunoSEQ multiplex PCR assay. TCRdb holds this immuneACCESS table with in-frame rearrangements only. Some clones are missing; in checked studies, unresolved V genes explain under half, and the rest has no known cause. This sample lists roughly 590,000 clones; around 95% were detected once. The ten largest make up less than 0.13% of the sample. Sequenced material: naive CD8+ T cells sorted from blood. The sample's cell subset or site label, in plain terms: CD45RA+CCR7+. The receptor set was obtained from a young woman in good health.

CDR3 region: CSVEDGSNYGYTF. As DNA, the CDR3 is TGCAGCGTTGAAGACGGGTCTAACTATGGCTACACCTTC. The chain is built from TRBV29-1 and TRBJ1-2; D remains unclear. CDR3 length equals 13 residues. Trimming removed 0 bases at V and 0 bases at J, with 5 bases between. The V gene's germline CDR1 is SQVTM and CDR2 ANQGSEA.

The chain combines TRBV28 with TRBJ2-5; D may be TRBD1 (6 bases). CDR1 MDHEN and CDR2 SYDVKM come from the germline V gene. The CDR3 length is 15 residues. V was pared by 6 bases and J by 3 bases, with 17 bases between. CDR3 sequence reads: CASSPTWTAKETQYF. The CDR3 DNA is TGTGCCAGCAGCCCCACGTGGACAGCAAAAGAGACCCAGTACTTC.

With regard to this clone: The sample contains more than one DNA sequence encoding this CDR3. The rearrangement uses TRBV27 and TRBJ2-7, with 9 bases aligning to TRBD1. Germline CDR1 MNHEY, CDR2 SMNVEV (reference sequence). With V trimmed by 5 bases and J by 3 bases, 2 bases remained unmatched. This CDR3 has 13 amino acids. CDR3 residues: CASSMGQGYEQYF. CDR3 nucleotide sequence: TGTGCCAGCAGTATGGGACAGGGCTACGAGCAGTACTTC.

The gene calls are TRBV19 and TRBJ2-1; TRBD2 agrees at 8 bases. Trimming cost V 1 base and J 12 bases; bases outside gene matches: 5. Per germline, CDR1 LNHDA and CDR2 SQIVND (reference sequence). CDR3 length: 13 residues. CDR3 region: CASSIAGGPGQFF. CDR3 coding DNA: TGTGCCAGTAGTATAGCGGGAGGGCCTGGGCAGTTCTTC.

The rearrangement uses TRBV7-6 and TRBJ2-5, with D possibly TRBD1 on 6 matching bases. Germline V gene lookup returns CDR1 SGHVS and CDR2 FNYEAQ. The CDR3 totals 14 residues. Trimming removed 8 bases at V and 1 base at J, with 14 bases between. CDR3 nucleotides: TGTGCCAGCGCACAGGGCTGGGGCCAAGAGACCCAGTACTTC. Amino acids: CASAQGWGQETQYF.

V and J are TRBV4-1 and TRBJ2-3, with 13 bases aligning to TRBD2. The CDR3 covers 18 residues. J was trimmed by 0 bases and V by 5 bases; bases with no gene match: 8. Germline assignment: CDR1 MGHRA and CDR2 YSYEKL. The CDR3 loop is CASSMGLAGPTSTDTQYF. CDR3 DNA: TGCGCCAGCAGCATGGGACTAGCGGGACCCACTAGCACAGATACGCAGTATTTT.

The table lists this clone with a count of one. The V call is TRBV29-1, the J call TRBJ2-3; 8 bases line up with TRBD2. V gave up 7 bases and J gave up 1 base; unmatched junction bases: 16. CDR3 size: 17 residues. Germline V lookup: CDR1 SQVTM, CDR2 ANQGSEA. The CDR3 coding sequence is TGCAGCGCTGGGCCGAGGGGCGGGAGGACTCGCACAGATACGCAGTATTTT. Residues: CSAGPRGGRTRTDTQYF.

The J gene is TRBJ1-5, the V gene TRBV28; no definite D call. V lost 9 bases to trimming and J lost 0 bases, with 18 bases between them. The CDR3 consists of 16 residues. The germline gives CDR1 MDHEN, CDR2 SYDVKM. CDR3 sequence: CASGRRTEGSNQPQHF. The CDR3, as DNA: TGTGCCAGTGGGAGGAGAACTGAAGGTAGCAATCAGCCCCAGCATTTT.

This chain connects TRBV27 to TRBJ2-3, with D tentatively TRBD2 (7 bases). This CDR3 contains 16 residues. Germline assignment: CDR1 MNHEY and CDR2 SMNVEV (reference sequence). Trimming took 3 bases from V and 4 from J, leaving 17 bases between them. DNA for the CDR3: TGTGCCAGCAGTTTTTTTGGAGGGGGGGGAGCAGATACGCAGTATTTT. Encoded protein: CASSFFGGGGADTQYF.

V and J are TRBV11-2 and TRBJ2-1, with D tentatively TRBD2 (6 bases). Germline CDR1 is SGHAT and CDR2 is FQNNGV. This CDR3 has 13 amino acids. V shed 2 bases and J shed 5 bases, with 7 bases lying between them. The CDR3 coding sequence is TGTGCCAGCAGCTTATGGGGGGACAATGAGCAGTTCTTC. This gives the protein CASSLWGDNEQFF.

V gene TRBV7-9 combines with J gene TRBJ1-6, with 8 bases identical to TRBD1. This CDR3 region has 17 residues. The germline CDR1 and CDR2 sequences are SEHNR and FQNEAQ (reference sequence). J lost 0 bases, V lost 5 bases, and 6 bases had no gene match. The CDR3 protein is CASSPRTGSSYNSPLHF. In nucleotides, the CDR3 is TGTGCCAGCAGCCCCCGGACAGGGAGCTCCTATAATTCACCCCTCCACTTT. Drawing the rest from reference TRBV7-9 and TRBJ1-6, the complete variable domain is DTGVSQNPRHKITKRGQNVTFRCDPISEHNRLYWYRQTLGQGPEFLTYFQNEAQLEKSRLLSDRFSAERPKGSFSTLEIQRTEQGDSAMYLCASSPRTGSSYNSPLHFGNGTRLTVT.

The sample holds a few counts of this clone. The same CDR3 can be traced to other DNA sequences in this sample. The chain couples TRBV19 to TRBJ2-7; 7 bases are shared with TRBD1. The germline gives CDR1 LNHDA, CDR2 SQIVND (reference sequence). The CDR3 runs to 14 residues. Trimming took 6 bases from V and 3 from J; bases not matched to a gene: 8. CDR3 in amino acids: CASSAGSGGYEQYF. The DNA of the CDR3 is TGTGCCAGTAGCGCGGGCTCAGGGGGCTACGAGCAGTACTTC. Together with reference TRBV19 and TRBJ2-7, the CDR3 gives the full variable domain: DGGITQSPKYLFRKEGQNVTLSCEQNLNHDAMYWYRQDPGQGLRLIYYSQIVNDFQKGDIAEGYSVSREKKESFPLTVTSAQKNPTAFYLCASSAGSGGYEQYFGPGTRLTVT.

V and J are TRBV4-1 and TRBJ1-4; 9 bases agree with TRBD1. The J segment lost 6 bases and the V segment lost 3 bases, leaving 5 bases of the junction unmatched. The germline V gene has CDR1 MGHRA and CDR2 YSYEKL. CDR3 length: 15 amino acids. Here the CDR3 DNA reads TGCGCCAGCAGCCACACAGGGGGCGTGGATGAAAAACTGTTTTTT. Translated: CASSHTGGVDEKLFF.

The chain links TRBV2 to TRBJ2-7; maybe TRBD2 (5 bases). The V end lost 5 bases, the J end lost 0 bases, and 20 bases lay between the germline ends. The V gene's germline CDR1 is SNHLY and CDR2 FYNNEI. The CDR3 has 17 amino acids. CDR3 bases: TGTGCCAGCAGTTTTCCCGACGGTGACTATAGCTCCTACGAGCAGTACTTC. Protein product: CASSFPDGDYSSYEQYF.

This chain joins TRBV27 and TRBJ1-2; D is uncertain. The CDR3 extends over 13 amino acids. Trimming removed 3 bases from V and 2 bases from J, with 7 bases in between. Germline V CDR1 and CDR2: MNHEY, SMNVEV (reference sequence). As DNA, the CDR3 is TGTGCCAGCAGTTTTGGAGAGAACTATGGCTACACCTTC. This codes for CASSFGENYGYTF.

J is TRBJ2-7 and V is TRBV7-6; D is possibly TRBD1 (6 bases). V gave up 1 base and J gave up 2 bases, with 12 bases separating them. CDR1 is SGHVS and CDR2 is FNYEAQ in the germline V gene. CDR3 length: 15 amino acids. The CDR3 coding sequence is TGTGCCAGCAGCTTAGTCGCAGGGGATCCCTACGAGCAGTACTTC. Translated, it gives CASSLVAGDPYEQYF.

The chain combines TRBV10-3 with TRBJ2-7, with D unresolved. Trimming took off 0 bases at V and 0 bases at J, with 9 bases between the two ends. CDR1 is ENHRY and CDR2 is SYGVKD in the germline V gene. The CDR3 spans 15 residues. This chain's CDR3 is CAISESEAISYEQYF. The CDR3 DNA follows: TGTGCCATCAGTGAGTCAGAAGCGATCTCCTACGAGCAGTACTTC.

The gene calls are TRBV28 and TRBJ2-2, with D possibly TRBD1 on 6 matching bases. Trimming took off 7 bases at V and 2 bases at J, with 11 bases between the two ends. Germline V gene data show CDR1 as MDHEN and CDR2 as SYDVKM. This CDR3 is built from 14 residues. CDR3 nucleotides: TGTGCCAGCACCACGGACAGAAACACCGGGGAGCTGTTTTTT. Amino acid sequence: CASTTDRNTGELFF. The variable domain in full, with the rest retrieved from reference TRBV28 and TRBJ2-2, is DVKVTQSSRYLVKRTGEKVFLECVQDMDHENMFWYRQDPGLGLRLIYFSYDVKMKEKGDIPEGYSVSREKKERFSLILESASTNQTSMYLCASTTDRNTGELFFGEGSRLTVL.

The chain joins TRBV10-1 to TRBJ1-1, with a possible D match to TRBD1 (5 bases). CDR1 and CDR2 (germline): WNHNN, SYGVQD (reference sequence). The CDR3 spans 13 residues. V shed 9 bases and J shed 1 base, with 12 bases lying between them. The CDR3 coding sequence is TGCGCCAGAATCCTGGGGGAGAACACTGAAGCTTTCTTT. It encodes CARILGENTEAFF.

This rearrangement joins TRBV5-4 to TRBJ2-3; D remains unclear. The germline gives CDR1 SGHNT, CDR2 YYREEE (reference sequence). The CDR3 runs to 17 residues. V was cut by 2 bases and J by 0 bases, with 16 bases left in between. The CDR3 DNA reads TGTGCCAGCAGCTTTGTCGGGCGCGGATCTAGCACAGATACGCAGTATTTT. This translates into CASSFVGRGSSTDTQYF.

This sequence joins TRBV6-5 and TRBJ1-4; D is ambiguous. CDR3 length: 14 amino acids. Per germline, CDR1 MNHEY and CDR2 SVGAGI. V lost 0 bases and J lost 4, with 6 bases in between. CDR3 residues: CASSYSGNNEKLFF. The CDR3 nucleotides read TGTGCCAGCAGTTACTCGGGTAATAATGAAAAACTGTTTTTT.

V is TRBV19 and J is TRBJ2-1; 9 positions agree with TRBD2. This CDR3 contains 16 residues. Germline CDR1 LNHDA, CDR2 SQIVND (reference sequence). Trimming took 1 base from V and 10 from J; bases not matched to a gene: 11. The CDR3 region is CASSIASGGTFVEQFF. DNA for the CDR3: TGTGCCAGTAGTATAGCAAGCGGGGGGACTTTTGTCGAGCAGTTCTTC.

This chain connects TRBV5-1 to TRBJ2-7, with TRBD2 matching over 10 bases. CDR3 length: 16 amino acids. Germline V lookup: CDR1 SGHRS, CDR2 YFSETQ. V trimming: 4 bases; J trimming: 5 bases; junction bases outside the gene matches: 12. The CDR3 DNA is TGCGCCAGCAGCCCATCTAGCGGGAGCTTCACCCACGAGCAGTACTTC. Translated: CASSPSSGSFTHEQYF.